This T cell receptor beta chain is from a study of regulatory T cells in long-lasting Graves disease. Trimming shortened V by 4 bases and J by 0 bases, and 14 bases separated the two germline ends. The CDR3 sequence is 15 residues long. Germline values: CDR1 SGHRS, CDR2 YFSETQ. Sequencing libraries for TCR beta were prepared with iRepertoire HTBI primers and Arm-PCR of CDR3 regions. TCRdb used MiXCR to reprocess the multiplex PCR reads, holding one entry per CDR3 protein. This repertoire shows 430,000 or so distinct CDR3 sequences, 21% found once; its top ten account for roughly an eighth. Time point described: persistent/refractory GD, antithyroid drugs over 5 years with positive TRAb. There was RNA extracted from PBMCs, and the TCR library was made from it. A note on this clonotype: Its target is not known.

Notes on the study in general: Persistent Graves' patients showed less TCR diversity than newly diagnosed patients showed. Patients with persistent disease showed a bias toward TRBV28, TRBJ1-2 and TRBJ2-5.

V and J are TRBV5-1 and TRBJ2-7, with TRBD2 as a possible D gene (5 bases). This material consisted of peripheral blood mononuclear cells (PBMCs), taken when the disease was refractory, from a patient treated with antithyroid drugs. The TCR originated in a female donor with Graves disease. The CDR3 here is CASSPRDYPSYEQYF. The CDR3 bases are TGCGCCAGCAGCCCCAGAGACTACCCCTCCTACGAGCAGTACTTC.